The sequence of this T cell receptor beta chain was determined in a study of blood T cells in healthy people across ages. Overall study results and limits: Samples with more naive T cells showed higher observed beta diversity. Older individuals had lower TCR beta diversity per million T cells (the decline was roughly linear).

Isolation of PBMCs gave at least 7 million cells per sample. Then a second PCR, running roughly 7 to 11 cycles, was carried out with a sample-barcoded 5' primer and a J-beta primer mix. Each sample provided no less than 2.5 million CDR3-containing paired-end reads. TCRdb re-called the 5' RACE reads with MiXCR, one entry per CDR3 protein. The sample consists of under 2,000,000 distinct CDR3 sequences, roughly 49% of them appearing once. The CDR3 has 20 residues. Trimming removed 2 bases at V and 0 bases at J, with 20 bases between. Per germline, CDR1 MDHEN and CDR2 SYDVKM. A note on this clonotype: Its antigen is undetermined.

The receptor was isolated from a middle-aged woman in good health. The specimen sequenced was blood. The chain joins TRBV28 to TRBJ2-6; tentative D call: TRBD2 (5 bases). Here the CDR3 DNA reads TGTGCCAGCAGTTTAGCCCTGAGTCCCCATGACTACTCTGGGGCCAACGTCCTGACTTTC. It translates to CASSLALSPHDYSGANVLTF.